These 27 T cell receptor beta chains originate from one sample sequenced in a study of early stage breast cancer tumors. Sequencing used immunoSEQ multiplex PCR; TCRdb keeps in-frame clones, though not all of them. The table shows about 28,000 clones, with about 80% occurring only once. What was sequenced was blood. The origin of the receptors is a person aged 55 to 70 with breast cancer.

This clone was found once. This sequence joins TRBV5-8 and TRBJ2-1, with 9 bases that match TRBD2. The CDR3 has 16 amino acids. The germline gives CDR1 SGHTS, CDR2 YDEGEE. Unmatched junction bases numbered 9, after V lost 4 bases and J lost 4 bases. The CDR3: CASSPRVAGVYNEQFF. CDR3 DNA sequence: TGTGCCAGCAGCCCCCGAGTAGCGGGAGTTTACAATGAGCAGTTCTTC.

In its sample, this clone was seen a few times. CDR3 region: CASTGGSEQYF. CDR3 bases: TGTGCCAGCACCGGAGGGTCCGAGCAGTACTTC. The chain uses TRBV7-9 and TRBJ2-7; tentatively, D is TRBD2 (6 bases). The germline gives CDR1 SEHNR, CDR2 FQNEAQ (reference sequence). Between the trimmed V and J ends, which lost 7 bases and 6 bases, there was a span of 10 bases. This CDR3 comprises 11 residues.

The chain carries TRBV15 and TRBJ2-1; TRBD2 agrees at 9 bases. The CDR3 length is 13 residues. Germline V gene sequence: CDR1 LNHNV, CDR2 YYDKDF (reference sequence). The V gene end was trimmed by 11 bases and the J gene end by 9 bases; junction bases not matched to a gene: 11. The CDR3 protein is CASGGRAGAEQFF. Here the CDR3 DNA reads TGTGCCTCCGGCGGGAGGGCGGGAGCTGAGCAGTTCTTC.

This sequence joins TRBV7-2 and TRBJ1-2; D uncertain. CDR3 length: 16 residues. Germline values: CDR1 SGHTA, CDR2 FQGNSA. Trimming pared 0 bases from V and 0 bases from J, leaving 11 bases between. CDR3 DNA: TGTGCCAGCAGCTTAGCGCCAGCGACTTCTAACTATGGCTACACCTTC. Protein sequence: CASSLAPATSNYGYTF.

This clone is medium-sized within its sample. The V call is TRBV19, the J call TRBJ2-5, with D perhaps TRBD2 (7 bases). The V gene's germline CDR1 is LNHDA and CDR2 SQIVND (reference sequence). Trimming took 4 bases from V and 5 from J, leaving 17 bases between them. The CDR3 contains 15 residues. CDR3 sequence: CASSTTPQGGETQYF. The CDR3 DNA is TGTGCCAGTAGTACCACCCCACAGGGAGGGGAGACCCAGTACTTC.

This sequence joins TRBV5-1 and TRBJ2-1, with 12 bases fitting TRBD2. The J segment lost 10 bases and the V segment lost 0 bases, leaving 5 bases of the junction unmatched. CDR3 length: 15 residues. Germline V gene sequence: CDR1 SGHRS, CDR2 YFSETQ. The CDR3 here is CASSLVGLAGNEQFF. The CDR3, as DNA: TGCGCCAGCAGCTTGGTAGGACTAGCGGGAAACGAGCAGTTCTTC.

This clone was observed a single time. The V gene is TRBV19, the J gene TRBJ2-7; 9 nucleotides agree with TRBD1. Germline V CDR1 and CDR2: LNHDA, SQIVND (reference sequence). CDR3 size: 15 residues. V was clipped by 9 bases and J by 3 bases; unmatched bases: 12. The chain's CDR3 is CASSKGMGQGYEQYF. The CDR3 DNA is TGTGCCAGCTCAAAAGGGATGGGACAGGGCTACGAGCAGTACTTC. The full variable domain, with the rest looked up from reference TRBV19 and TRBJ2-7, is DGGITQSPKYLFRKEGQNVTLSCEQNLNHDAMYWYRQDPGQGLRLIYYSQIVNDFQKGDIAEGYSVSREKKESFPLTVTSAQKNPTAFYLCASSKGMGQGYEQYFGPGTRLTVT.

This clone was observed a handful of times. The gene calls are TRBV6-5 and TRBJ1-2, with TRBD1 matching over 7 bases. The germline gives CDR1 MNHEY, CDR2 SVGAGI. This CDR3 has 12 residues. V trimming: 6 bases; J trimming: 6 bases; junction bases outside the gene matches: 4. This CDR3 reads CASSRTGDGYTF. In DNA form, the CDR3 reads TGTGCCAGCAGCCGAACAGGGGATGGCTACACCTTC.

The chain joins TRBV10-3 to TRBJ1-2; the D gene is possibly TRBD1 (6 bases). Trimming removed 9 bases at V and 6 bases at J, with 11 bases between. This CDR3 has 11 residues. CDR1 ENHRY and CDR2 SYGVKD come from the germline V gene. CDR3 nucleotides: TGTGCCATACAGGGCGGAAATGGCTACACCTTC. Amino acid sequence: CAIQGGNGYTF.

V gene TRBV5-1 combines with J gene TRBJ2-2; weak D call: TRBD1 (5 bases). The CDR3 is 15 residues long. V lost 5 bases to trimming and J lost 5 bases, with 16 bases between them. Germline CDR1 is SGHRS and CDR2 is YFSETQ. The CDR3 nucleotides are TGCGCCAGCAGTAAGGGAACAGGTGGGACCGGGGAGCTGTTTTTT. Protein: CASSKGTGGTGELFF.

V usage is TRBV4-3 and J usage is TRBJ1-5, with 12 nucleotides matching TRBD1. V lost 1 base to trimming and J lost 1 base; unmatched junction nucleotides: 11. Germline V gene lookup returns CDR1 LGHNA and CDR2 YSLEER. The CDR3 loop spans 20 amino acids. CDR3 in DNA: TGCGCCAGCAGCCAAGGTTGGAGGGACAGGGGGCGCCGAAGCAATCAGCCCCAGCATTTT. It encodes CASSQGWRDRGRRSNQPQHF.

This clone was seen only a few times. In DNA, the CDR3 is TGCGCCAGATGGGCTGGGTCAAGGCAGATCTACAATGAGCAGTTCTTC. Its translation is CARWAGSRQIYNEQFF. This chain joins TRBV10-1 and TRBJ2-1; no clear D gene. This CDR3 contains 16 residues. Trimming took off 9 bases at V and 3 bases at J, with 21 bases between the two ends. Germline V gene lookup returns CDR1 WNHNN and CDR2 SYGVQD (reference sequence).

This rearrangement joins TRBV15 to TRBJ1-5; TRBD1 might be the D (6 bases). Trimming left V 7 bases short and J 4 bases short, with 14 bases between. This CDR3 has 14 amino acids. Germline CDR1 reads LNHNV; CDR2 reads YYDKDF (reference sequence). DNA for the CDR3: TGTGCCACCAAGGAGGACAGACGAAATCAGCCCCAGCATTTT. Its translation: CATKEDRRNQPQHF.

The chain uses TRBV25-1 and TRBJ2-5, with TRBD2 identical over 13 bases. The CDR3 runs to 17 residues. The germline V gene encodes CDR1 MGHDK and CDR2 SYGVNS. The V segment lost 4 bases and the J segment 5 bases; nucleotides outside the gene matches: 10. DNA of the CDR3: TGTGCCAGCAGTGGGACCCCCGCACTAGCGGGAGGGGAGACCCAGTACTTC. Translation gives CASSGTPALAGGETQYF. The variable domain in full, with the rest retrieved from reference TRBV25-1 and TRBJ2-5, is EADIYQTPRYLVIGTGKKITLECSQTMGHDKMYWYQQDPGMELHLIHYSYGVNSTEKGDLSSESTVSRIRTEHFPLTLESARPSHTSQYLCASSGTPALAGGETQYFGPGTRLLVL.

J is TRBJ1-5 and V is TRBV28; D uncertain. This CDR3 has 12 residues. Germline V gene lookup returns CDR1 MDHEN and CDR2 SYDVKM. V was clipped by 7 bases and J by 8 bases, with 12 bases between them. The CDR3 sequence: CASTNAGEPQHF. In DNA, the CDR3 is TGTGCCAGCACCAACGCGGGAGAGCCCCAGCATTTT. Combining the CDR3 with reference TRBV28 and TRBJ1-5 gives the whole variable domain DVKVTQSSRYLVKRTGEKVFLECVQDMDHENMFWYRQDPGLGLRLIYFSYDVKMKEKGDIPEGYSVSREKKERFSLILESASTNQTSMYLCASTNAGEPQHFGDGTRLSIL.

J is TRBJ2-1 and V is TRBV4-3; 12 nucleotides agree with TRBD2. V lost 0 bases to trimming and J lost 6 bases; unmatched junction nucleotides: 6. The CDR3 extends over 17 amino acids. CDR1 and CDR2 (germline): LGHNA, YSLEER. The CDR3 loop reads CASSQDPASGRGNEQFF. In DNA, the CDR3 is TGCGCCAGCAGCCAAGATCCGGCTAGCGGGAGGGGCAATGAGCAGTTCTTC.

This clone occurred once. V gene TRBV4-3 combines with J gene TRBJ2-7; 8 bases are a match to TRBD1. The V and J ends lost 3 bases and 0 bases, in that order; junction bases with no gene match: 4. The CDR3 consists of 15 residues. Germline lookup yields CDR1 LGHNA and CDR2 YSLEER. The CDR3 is CASSQITGGSYEQYF. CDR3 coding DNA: TGCGCCAGCAGCCAGATAACAGGGGGCTCCTACGAGCAGTACTTC.

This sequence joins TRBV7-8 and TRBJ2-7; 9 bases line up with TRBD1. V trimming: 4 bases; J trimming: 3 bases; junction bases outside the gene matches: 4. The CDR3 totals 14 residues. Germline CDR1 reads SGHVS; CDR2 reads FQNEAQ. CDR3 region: CASSSGQGDYEQYF. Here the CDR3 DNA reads TGTGCCAGCAGCTCGGGACAGGGAGACTACGAGCAGTACTTC.

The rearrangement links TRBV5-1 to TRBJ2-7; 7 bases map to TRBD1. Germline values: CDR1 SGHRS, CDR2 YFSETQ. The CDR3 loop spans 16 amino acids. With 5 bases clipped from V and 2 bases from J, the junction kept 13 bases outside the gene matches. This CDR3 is CASRWETGATPYEQYF. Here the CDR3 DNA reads TGCGCCAGCAGGTGGGAAACAGGGGCCACTCCCTACGAGCAGTACTTC.

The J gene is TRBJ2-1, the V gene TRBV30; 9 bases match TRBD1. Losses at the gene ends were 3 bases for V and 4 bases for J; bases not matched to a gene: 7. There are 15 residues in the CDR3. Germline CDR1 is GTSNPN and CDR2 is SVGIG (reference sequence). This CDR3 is CAWRRDRARYNEQFF. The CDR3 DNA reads TGTGCCTGGAGGCGGGACAGGGCGAGGTACAATGAGCAGTTCTTC. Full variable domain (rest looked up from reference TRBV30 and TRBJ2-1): SQTIHQWPATLVQPVGSPLSLECTVEGTSNPNLYWYRQAAGRGLQLLFYSVGIGQISSEVPQNLSASRPQDRQFILSSKKLLLSDSGFYLCAWRRDRARYNEQFFGPGTRLTVL.

The chain's CDR3 is CASSVVTLGVYQETQYF. The CDR3 nucleotides are TGTGCCAGCAGTGTTGTCACATTAGGGGTGTACCAAGAGACCCAGTACTTC. The chain has TRBV2 and TRBJ2-5, with a tentative D call TRBD1 (5 bases). Trimming pared 4 bases from V and 0 bases from J, leaving 18 bases between. The CDR3 has 17 residues. Per the germline V gene, CDR1 is SNHLY and CDR2 is FYNNEI.

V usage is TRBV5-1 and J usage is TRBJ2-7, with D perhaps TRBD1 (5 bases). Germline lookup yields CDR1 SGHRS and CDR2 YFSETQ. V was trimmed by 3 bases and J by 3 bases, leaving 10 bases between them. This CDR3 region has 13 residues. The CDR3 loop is CASSSDRHYEQYF. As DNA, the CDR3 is TGCGCCAGCAGCTCCGACAGACACTACGAGCAGTACTTC.

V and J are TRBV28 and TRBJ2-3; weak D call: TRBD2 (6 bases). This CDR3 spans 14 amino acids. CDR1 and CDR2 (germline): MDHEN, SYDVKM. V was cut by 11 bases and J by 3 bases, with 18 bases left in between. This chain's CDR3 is CAGRRGLGTDTQYF. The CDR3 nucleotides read TGTGCCGGGAGGAGGGGATTAGGGACAGATACGCAGTATTTT.

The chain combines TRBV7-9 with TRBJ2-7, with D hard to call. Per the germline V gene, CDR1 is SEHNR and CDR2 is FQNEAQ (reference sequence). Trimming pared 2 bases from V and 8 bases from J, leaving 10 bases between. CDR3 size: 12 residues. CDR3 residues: CASSLSILKQYF. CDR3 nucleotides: TGTGCCAGCAGCTTAAGCATCCTGAAGCAGTACTTC.

CDR3 amino acids: CASSLDGNTGELFF. The DNA of the CDR3 is TGCGCCAGCAGCTTGGACGGGAACACCGGGGAGCTGTTTTTT. V usage is TRBV5-1 and J usage is TRBJ2-2, with D unclear. The V gene lost 0 bases and the J gene lost 1 base, with 4 bases spanning the gap. CDR1 and CDR2 (germline): SGHRS, YFSETQ. There are 14 residues in the CDR3.

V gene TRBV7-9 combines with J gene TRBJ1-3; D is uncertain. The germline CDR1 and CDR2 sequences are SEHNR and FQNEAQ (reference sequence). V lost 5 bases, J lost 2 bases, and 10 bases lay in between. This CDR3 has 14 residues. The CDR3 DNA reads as TGTGCCAGCAGCCCCGGGAGTCCTGGAAACACCATATATTTT. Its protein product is CASSPGSPGNTIYF.

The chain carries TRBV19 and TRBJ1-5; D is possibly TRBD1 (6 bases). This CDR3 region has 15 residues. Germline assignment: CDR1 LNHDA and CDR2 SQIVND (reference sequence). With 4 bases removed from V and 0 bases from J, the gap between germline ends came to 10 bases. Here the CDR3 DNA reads TGTGCCAGTAGTAGGGACACGAATAGCAATCAGCCCCAGCATTTT. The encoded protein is CASSRDTNSNQPQHF. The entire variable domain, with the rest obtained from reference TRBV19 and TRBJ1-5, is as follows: DGGITQSPKYLFRKEGQNVTLSCEQNLNHDAMYWYRQDPGQGLRLIYYSQIVNDFQKGDIAEGYSVSREKKESFPLTVTSAQKNPTAFYLCASSRDTNSNQPQHFGDGTRLSIL.